A single count supports the clone carrying this T cell receptor beta chain. The source of the sample is a study of blood T cell repertoires in COVID-19. Study in general: Sites across the United States, Italy and Spain contributed samples from acute and convalescent COVID-19.

Using immunoSEQ multiplex PCR, the repertoire was profiled, and TCRdb retains in-frame clones only, with some absent. This table holds roughly 210,000 clones, around nine tenths found once. J gave up 2 bases and V 2 bases, and 9 bases lay outside the gene matches. Germline CDR1 reads MDHEN; CDR2 reads SYDVKM. The CDR3 length is 16 residues. Material: PBMCs or T cells enriched from blood (not recorded which). This TCR derives from a man aged 25 to 40 in a cohort exposed to, infected with or recovered from COVID-19 (not recorded which). The chain employs TRBV28 and TRBJ2-7, with 7 positions matching TRBD1. The CDR3 region is CASSLVWDSYTYEQYF. CDR3 coding DNA: TGTGCCAGCAGTTTAGTCTGGGACAGCTATACCTACGAGCAGTACTTC.